The 32 T cell receptor beta chains below all came from one sample that was sequenced in a study of OX40 agonist ivuxolimab in advanced cancers. The data were produced by immunoSEQ multiplex PCR, yet TCRdb's version contains in-frame clones alone and is incomplete. The sample lists roughly 100,000 clones, 80% to 90% seen once, with 1.5% to 2% in the top ten. The specimen comprised CD4+ or CD8+ T cells sorted from blood, sampled in a trial of the OX40 agonist ivuxolimab. These receptors were obtained from an adult with an advanced solid tumor such as melanoma, head and neck, liver or kidney cancer.

V is TRBV21-1 and J is TRBJ1-2; the table assigns TRBD1, which was not confirmed against the DNA. TRBV21-1 is deemed a pseudogene. The CDR3 is 16 amino acids. Here the CDR3 reads CASSKAGGQGNYGYTF. The CDR3 DNA sequence: TGTGCCAGCAGCAAAGCCGGAGGACAGGGGAACTATGGCTACACCTTC.

The V call is TRBV7-8, the J call TRBJ2-2; perhaps TRBD1 as D (5 bases). Trimming left V 1 base short and J 4 bases short, with 10 bases between. CDR3 size: 15 residues. The germline V gene encodes CDR1 SGHVS and CDR2 FQNEAQ. CDR3 sequence reads: CASSLESGSTGELFF. In nucleotides, the CDR3 is TGTGCCAGCAGCTTAGAATCAGGGTCCACCGGGGAGCTGTTTTTT.

This chain uses TRBV29-1 with TRBJ2-7; D might be TRBD1 (6 bases). The CDR3 consists of 14 residues. Trimming removed 5 bases from V and 6 bases from J, with 20 bases in between. The germline V gene encodes CDR1 SQVTM and CDR2 ANQGSEA. The chain's CDR3 is CSVQGGAGVPEQYF. CDR3 DNA sequence: TGCAGCGTTCAAGGAGGAGCAGGGGTACCCGAGCAGTACTTC.

The chain joins TRBV7-3 to TRBJ1-5; D ambiguous. V was pared by 1 base and J by 1 base, with 11 bases between. CDR1 and CDR2 from the germline V gene are SGHTA and FQGTGA. This CDR3 has 16 amino acids. The CDR3 is CASSLKVNGSNQPQHF. CDR3 sequence (DNA): TGTGCCAGCAGCTTAAAGGTTAACGGAAGCAATCAGCCCCAGCATTTT. The full variable domain, completed using reference TRBV7-3 and TRBJ1-5, is GAGVSQTPSNKVTEKGKYVELRCDPISGHTALYWYRQSLGQGPEFLIYFQGTGAADDSGLPNDRFFAVRPEGSVSTLKIQRTERGDSAVYLCASSLKVNGSNQPQHFGDGTRLSIL.

The chain couples TRBV5-5 to TRBJ2-1, with TRBD1 identical over 8 bases. Trimming cost V 5 bases and J 7 bases; bases outside gene matches: 8. The germline gives CDR1 SGHKS, CDR2 YYEKEE (reference sequence). The CDR3 runs to 14 residues. CDR3 amino acids: CASSLGQVENEQFF. The CDR3 bases are TGTGCCAGCAGTCTGGGACAGGTTGAGAATGAGCAGTTCTTC. Variable domain in full (rest from reference TRBV5-5 and TRBJ2-1): DAGVTQSPTHLIKTRGQQVTLRCSPISGHKSVSWYQQVLGQGPQFIFQYYEKEERGRGNFPDRFSARQFPNYSSELNVNALLLGDSALYLCASSLGQVENEQFFGPGTRLTVL.

This rearrangement joins TRBV5-4 to TRBJ2-1; TRBD2 aligns across 8 bases. V gave up 4 bases and J gave up 0 bases; unmatched junction bases: 6. The CDR3 is 16 amino acids. From germline, CDR1 is SGHNT and CDR2 YYREEE (reference sequence). The CDR3 reads CASSDQRGFSYNEQFF. Here the CDR3 DNA reads TGTGCCAGCAGCGACCAGCGGGGGTTCTCCTACAATGAGCAGTTCTTC.

The chain links TRBV5-8 to TRBJ1-5, with unresolved D. With 0 bases removed from V and 1 base from J, the gap between germline ends came to 2 bases. CDR3 size: 13 residues. Germline loops: CDR1 SGHTS, CDR2 YDEGEE. The CDR3 sequence: CASSLGSNQPQHF. In DNA, the CDR3 is TGTGCCAGCAGCTTGGGGAGCAATCAGCCCCAGCATTTT. Variable domain in full (rest from reference TRBV5-8 and TRBJ1-5): EAGVTQSPTHLIKTRGQQATLRCSPISGHTSVYWYQQALGLGLQFLLWYDEGEERNRGNFPPRFSGRQFPNYSSELNVNALELEDSALYLCASSLGSNQPQHFGDGTRLSIL.

The rearrangement joins TRBV7-9 to TRBJ2-7; TRBD2 matches 12 bases. Germline assignment: CDR1 SEHNR and CDR2 FQNEAQ (reference sequence). The V and J ends lost 3 bases and 5 bases, in that order; junction bases with no gene match: 5. This CDR3 has 15 residues. CDR3 protein: CASSLGTSGLDEQYF. DNA for the CDR3: TGTGCCAGCAGCTTGGGGACTAGCGGGCTGGACGAGCAGTACTTC. Full variable domain (missing parts from reference TRBV7-9 and TRBJ2-7): DTGVSQNPRHKITKRGQNVTFRCDPISEHNRLYWYRQTLGQGPEFLTYFQNEAQLEKSRLLSDRFSAERPKGSFSTLEIQRTEQGDSAMYLCASSLGTSGLDEQYFGPGTRLTVT.

This chain joins TRBV30 and TRBJ1-2; D gene ambiguous. Trimming removed 1 base from V and 4 bases from J, with 16 bases in between. The germline V gene encodes CDR1 GTSNPN and CDR2 SVGIG (reference sequence). The CDR3 has 15 amino acids. Here the CDR3 DNA reads TGTGCCTGGAGTGGACCCCTCGGGAGGGTCTATGGCTACACCTTC. Its translation: CAWSGPLGRVYGYTF.

The rearrangement links TRBV15 to TRBJ2-1, with 7 bases fitting TRBD1. The junction had 7 bases not matched to a gene; V was cut back by 2 bases and J by 6 bases. The length of the CDR3 is 15 residues. Germline CDR1 is LNHNV and CDR2 is YYDKDF (reference sequence). The CDR3: CATSRPGQTLNEQFF. CDR3 DNA: TGTGCCACCAGCAGACCGGGACAGACTCTCAATGAGCAGTTCTTC.

The genes are TRBV15 and TRBJ1-2; D unresolved. This CDR3 comprises 15 residues. The V and J ends lost 0 bases and 4 bases respectively, with 12 bases between them. CDR1 is LNHNV, CDR2 YYDKDF, per germline (reference sequence). The CDR3 DNA reads as TGTGCCACCAGCAGAGATCGGGAGGTTGTCTATGGCTACACCTTC. This encodes CATSRDREVVYGYTF. Full variable domain (outside the CDR3, taken from reference TRBV15 and TRBJ1-2): DAMVIQNPRYQVTQFGKPVTLSCSQTLNHNVMYWYQQKSSQAPKLLFHYYDKDFNNEADTPDNFQSRRPNTSFCFLDIRSPGLGDTAMYLCATSRDREVVYGYTFGSGTRLTVV.

V and J are TRBV6-9 and TRBJ2-1, with 11 bases identical to TRBD2. The CDR3 has 15 amino acids. Germline V lookup: CDR1 MNHGY, CDR2 SVAAGI. The J segment lost 7 bases and the V segment lost 2 bases, leaving 4 bases of the junction unmatched. This chain's CDR3 is CASSYIAGGPNEQFF. DNA of the CDR3: TGTGCCAGCAGTTATATAGCGGGAGGGCCTAATGAGCAGTTCTTC.

CDR3 in amino acids: CASRLYREPYNEQFF. The CDR3, as DNA: TGTGCCAGCAGACTATACCGCGAGCCCTACAATGAGCAGTTCTTC. The genes are TRBV6-5 and TRBJ2-1; D gene unclear. Trimming pared 6 bases from V and 2 bases from J, leaving 14 bases between. CDR3 length: 15 residues. CDR1 is MNHEY and CDR2 is SVGAGI in the germline V gene.

This clone was seen a single time. CDR3 sequence: CASSLVAGSTEAFF. CDR3 DNA: TGTGCCAGCAGCTTAGTGGCGGGGAGCACTGAAGCTTTCTTT. This rearrangement joins TRBV7-8 to TRBJ1-1; D unresolved. V dropped 1 base and J dropped 4 bases, with 10 bases sitting between them. This CDR3 is built from 14 residues. The V gene's germline CDR1 is SGHVS and CDR2 FQNEAQ.

The DNA for the CDR3 is TGTGCCAGCAGTTACACGACAGGGTCTAATGAAAAACTGTTTTTT. It codes for CASSYTTGSNEKLFF. The rearrangement links TRBV6-5 to TRBJ1-4; 7 nucleotides agree with TRBD1. This CDR3 has 15 residues. Germline CDR1 is MNHEY and CDR2 is SVGAGI. The V segment lost 2 bases and the J segment 3 bases; nucleotides outside the gene matches: 3.

The genes are TRBV5-1 and TRBJ2-1; a weak D match, TRBD2 (5 bases). This CDR3 has 15 amino acids. Trimming took off 1 base at V and 1 base at J, with 9 bases between the two ends. Looked up from germline, CDR1 is SGHRS and CDR2 is YFSETQ. The CDR3 reads CASSLISGSYNEQFF. The CDR3 nucleotides read TGCGCCAGCAGCTTGATCAGCGGATCCTACAATGAGCAGTTCTTC.

The V call is TRBV7-2, the J call TRBJ2-1; possibly TRBD1 or TRBD2 for D (6 bases each). Trimming stripped 0 bases from V and 2 bases from J, with 14 bases between. This CDR3 is 17 amino acids long. Germline CDR1 SGHTA, CDR2 FQGNSA. The CDR3 sequence is CASSLAPRGGPYNEQFF. The DNA of the CDR3 is TGTGCCAGCAGCTTAGCGCCGCGAGGGGGGCCCTACAATGAGCAGTTCTTC.

This chain links TRBV5-5 with TRBJ2-3, with 8 nucleotides matching TRBD2. The CDR3 is made up of 17 amino acids. From germline, CDR1 is SGHKS and CDR2 YYEKEE (reference sequence). The V segment lost 0 bases and the J segment 4 bases; nucleotides outside the gene matches: 10. CDR3: CASSLGASGSVPDTQYF. DNA for the CDR3: TGTGCCAGCAGCTTGGGGGCGAGCGGGAGTGTTCCAGATACGCAGTATTTT.

This sequence joins TRBV5-6 and TRBJ1-5; TRBD1 matches at 7 bases. CDR1 SGHDT and CDR2 YYEEEE come from the germline V gene. V gave up 3 bases and J gave up 7 bases; unmatched junction bases: 7. The CDR3 loop spans 14 amino acids. DNA for the CDR3: TGTGCCAGCAGCTGGAGGGGGCGCGAACAGCCCCAGCATTTT. It specifies CASSWRGREQPQHF.

The table lists this clone with a few counts. The V call is TRBV7-8, the J call TRBJ1-3; tentative D call: TRBD1 (6 bases). V was cut by 5 bases and J by 0 bases, with 11 bases left in between. Per the germline V gene, CDR1 is SGHVS and CDR2 is FQNEAQ. The CDR3 sequence is 15 residues long. The CDR3 region has the DNA TGTGCCAGCAGCGGAACAGGGCCCTCTGGAAACACCATATATTTT. It codes for CASSGTGPSGNTIYF.

The chain has TRBV19 and TRBJ2-1, with D possibly TRBD2 on 5 matching bases. V lost 6 bases and J 8 bases, leaving 29 bases between the germline ends. The CDR3 runs to 18 residues. Germline CDR1 is LNHDA and CDR2 is SQIVND (reference sequence). In DNA, the CDR3 is TGTGCCAGTAGCCTCTCGCGAACTAGGTTATCAAGATCCGATGAGCAGTTCTTC. Amino acid sequence: CASSLSRTRLSRSDEQFF.

The gene calls are TRBV6-5 and TRBJ1-2; perhaps TRBD1 as D (6 bases). The CDR3 length is 13 residues. Germline CDR1 is MNHEY and CDR2 is SVGAGI. The ends were cut back, 5 bases at V and 5 bases at J, with 12 bases in the middle. The CDR3: CASSGRGSYGYTF. The CDR3 nucleotides are TGTGCCAGCAGTGGCAGGGGTTCATATGGCTACACCTTC.

The V and J genes are TRBV10-3 and TRBJ1-4, with TRBD1 matching over 8 bases. Per the germline V gene, CDR1 is ENHRY and CDR2 is SYGVKD. V lost 8 bases to trimming and J lost 8 bases; unmatched junction nucleotides: 7. The CDR3 runs 13 residues. DNA of the CDR3: TGTGCCATCCGGTCCCGGGACAGGGAAAAACTGTTTTTT. Translation: CAIRSRDREKLFF.

A word on this clone: The germline gene is not matched at one end of the junction; a read error may be the cause. Within the sample, other DNA sequences also encode this same CDR3. V usage is TRBV4-1 and J usage is TRBJ2-3; tentatively, D is TRBD2 (6 bases). There are 15 residues in the CDR3. Germline loops: CDR1 MGHRA, CDR2 YSYEKL. This chain's CDR3 is CASSQDRGRGDTQYF. In DNA, the CDR3 is TGCGCCAGCAGCCAAGACCGGGGGAGAGGGGATACACAGTATTTT.

The CDR3 reads CARAPGFGNQPQHF. The CDR3 DNA sequence: TGTGCGCGCGCGCCAGGGTTCGGCAATCAGCCCCAGCATTTT. V usage is TRBV7-9 and J usage is TRBJ1-5, with a weak D call TRBD1 (5 bases). Germline lookup yields CDR1 SEHNR and CDR2 FQNEAQ (reference sequence). CDR3 length: 14 amino acids.

The sample holds one count of this clone. The chain joins TRBV19 to TRBJ2-3, with TRBD2 matching 15 bases. J lost 4 bases, V lost 5 bases, and 7 bases had no gene match. The CDR3 has 17 residues. Per the germline V gene, CDR1 is LNHDA and CDR2 is SQIVND (reference sequence). CDR3: CASSAPGLAGGADTQYF. CDR3 sequence (DNA): TGTGCCAGTAGTGCACCGGGACTAGCGGGGGGTGCAGATACGCAGTATTTT.

This clone has a count of ten or more. The rearrangement joins TRBV19 to TRBJ1-3; no definite D call. Trimming removed 9 bases from V and 4 bases from J, with 16 bases in between. This CDR3 has 14 amino acids. Per the germline V gene, CDR1 is LNHDA and CDR2 is SQIVND (reference sequence). As DNA, the CDR3 is TGTGCCAGCTTCTTTCAAGGGTCCGGAAACACCATATATTTT. Encoded protein: CASFFQGSGNTIYF.

The rearrangement uses TRBV6-6 and TRBJ2-7; TRBD2 is a possible D gene (5 bases). Trimming took off 7 bases at V and 2 bases at J, with 18 bases between the two ends. Germline-derived CDR1 and CDR2 are MNHNY and SVGAGI (reference sequence). This CDR3 comprises 15 residues. The CDR3 here is CASTLGPPEAYEQYF. CDR3 nucleotide sequence: TGTGCCAGCACCCTAGGCCCCCCGGAGGCCTACGAGCAGTACTTC.

The rearrangement uses TRBV2 and TRBJ2-3; weak D call: TRBD2 (5 bases). CDR3 length equals 13 residues. The germline V gene encodes CDR1 SNHLY and CDR2 FYNNEI. V was clipped by 4 bases and J by 3 bases, with 8 bases between them. The CDR3 spells CASSGTRTDTQYF. The CDR3 DNA is TGTGCCAGCAGTGGGACTCGGACAGATACGCAGTATTTT.

The V and J genes are TRBV18 and TRBJ1-1, with 7 bases fitting TRBD1. CDR1 and CDR2 (germline): KGHSH, LQKENI. Trimming at V came to 4 bases and at J to 1 base, leaving 6 bases not matched to a gene. The length of the CDR3 is 15 residues. CDR3 amino acids: CASSLQGPPNTEAFF. The DNA of the CDR3 is TGTGCCAGCTCACTACAGGGGCCGCCGAACACTGAAGCTTTCTTT.

The chain links TRBV7-9 to TRBJ1-1; 7 bases fit TRBD1. Trimming cost V 7 bases and J 1 base; bases outside gene matches: 12. Germline CDR1 reads SEHNR; CDR2 reads FQNEAQ (reference sequence). The CDR3 runs to 16 residues. The CDR3 sequence: CASTPGGSRANTEAFF. The CDR3 bases are TGTGCCAGCACACCAGGGGGGAGCAGGGCGAACACTGAAGCTTTCTTT.

The J gene is TRBJ2-4, the V gene TRBV6-4, with TRBD1 matching over 9 bases. CDR3 length: 17 residues. CDR1 is MRHNA and CDR2 is SNTAGT in the germline V gene. Germline trimming cut 0 bases from V and 8 bases from J; bases unmatched to any gene: 11. This CDR3 is CASSDSTLGQGEDIQYF. Here the CDR3 DNA reads TGTGCCAGCAGTGACTCGACTCTGGGACAGGGAGAAGACATTCAGTACTTC.